These 22 T cell receptor beta chains originate from one sample sequenced in a study of blood T cell repertoires in COVID-19. Assay used: immunoSEQ multiplex PCR; TCRdb lists only in-frame clones, some missing. The data show about 210,000 clones, 85% seen once. What was sequenced was PBMCs or T cells enriched from blood (not recorded which). These receptor sequences come from a man in his forties who had recovered from COVID-19.

The rearrangement joins TRBV7-9 to TRBJ1-3, with D perhaps TRBD1 (6 bases). The ends were cut back, 3 bases at V and 2 bases at J, with 23 bases in the middle. The CDR3 sequence is 19 residues long. The germline V gene has CDR1 SEHNR and CDR2 FQNEAQ (reference sequence). The CDR3 coding sequence is TGTGCCAGCAGCTTTACGAGACAGGTGTCCCCCTTCGCTGGAAACACCATATATTTT. Residues: CASSFTRQVSPFAGNTIYF.

This sequence joins TRBV10-3 and TRBJ2-7, with 8 positions matching TRBD1. This CDR3 has 16 residues. Unmatched junction bases numbered 9, after V lost 2 bases and J lost 3 bases. CDR1 ENHRY and CDR2 SYGVKD come from the germline V gene. This chain's CDR3 is CAISEPPGQDSYEQYF. CDR3 sequence (DNA): TGTGCCATCAGTGAGCCCCCGGGACAGGACAGCTACGAGCAGTACTTC.

The rearrangement uses TRBV30 and TRBJ2-1; D may be TRBD1 (6 bases). Germline V gene lookup returns CDR1 GTSNPN and CDR2 SVGIG (reference sequence). V lost 8 bases to trimming and J lost 6 bases, with 17 bases between them. The CDR3 loop spans 13 amino acids. The CDR3 sequence is CALTGKVLNEQFF. The CDR3, as DNA: TGTGCCCTAACAGGGAAAGTACTCAATGAGCAGTTCTTC.

The rearrangement uses TRBV30 and TRBJ1-2, with TRBD1 identical over 8 bases. With V trimmed by 4 bases and J by 8 bases, 15 bases remained unmatched. This CDR3 is built from 15 residues. Germline V gene lookup returns CDR1 GTSNPN and CDR2 SVGIG (reference sequence). The CDR3 protein is CAWMGGQGLRLGYTF. The CDR3 nucleotides read TGTGCCTGGATGGGAGGACAGGGCCTCCGACTAGGCTACACCTTC.

The V call is TRBV24-1, the J call TRBJ1-2, with D possibly being TRBD1 (6 bases). This CDR3 has 17 residues. Germline V gene sequence: CDR1 KGHDR, CDR2 SFDVKD. V was trimmed by 2 bases and J by 8 bases, leaving 23 bases between them. CDR3 residues: CATSDSPGKPGEGGYTF. The DNA of the CDR3 is TGTGCCACCAGTGATTCCCCCGGGAAGCCAGGGGAGGGGGGCTACACCTTC.

J is TRBJ1-2 and V is TRBV11-1, with a tentative D call TRBD1 (5 bases). The CDR3 has 15 amino acids. Looked up from germline, CDR1 is SGHAT and CDR2 is FQDESV (reference sequence). V was trimmed by 5 bases and J by 4 bases, leaving 17 bases between them. The CDR3 DNA reads as TGTGCCAGCAGCCTGAATTCACAGGACCCCTATGGCTACACCTTC. Amino acids: CASSLNSQDPYGYTF. Full variable domain (missing parts from reference TRBV11-1 and TRBJ1-2): EAEVAQSPRYKITEKSQAVAFWCDPISGHATLYWYRQILGQGPELLVQFQDESVVDDSQLPKDRFSAERLKGVDSTLKIQPAELGDSAMYLCASSLNSQDPYGYTFGSGTRLTVV.

This chain links TRBV21-1 with TRBJ2-7; the table's D call, TRBD1, has no DNA check behind it. TRBV21-1 is a known pseudogene. The CDR3 runs to 14 residues. The CDR3: CASSKRDNLYEQYF. The CDR3 region has the DNA TGTGCCAGCAGCAAGAGGGACAACCTCTACGAGCAGTACTTC.

The chain links TRBV24-1 to TRBJ1-1; TRBD1 might be the D (5 bases). V lost 8 bases, J lost 5 bases, and 8 bases lay in between. The CDR3 consists of 11 residues. Germline CDR1 is KGHDR and CDR2 is SFDVKD. The CDR3 region has the DNA TGTGCCACCACTAGGGGTACTGAAGCTTTCTTT. Protein sequence: CATTRGTEAFF.

CDR3 sequence: CASNPNLADTQYF. As DNA, the CDR3 is TGTGCCAGCAACCCAAATTTAGCGGATACGCAGTATTTT. The J gene is TRBJ2-3, the V gene TRBV25-1; a weak D match, TRBD2 (5 bases). Trimming took 7 bases from V and 6 from J, leaving 14 bases between them. This CDR3 is 13 amino acids long. Germline V gene data show CDR1 as MGHDK and CDR2 as SYGVNS. Drawing the rest from reference TRBV25-1 and TRBJ2-3, the complete variable domain is EADIYQTPRYLVIGTGKKITLECSQTMGHDKMYWYQQDPGMELHLIHYSYGVNSTEKGDLSSESTVSRIRTEHFPLTLESARPSHTSQYLCASNPNLADTQYFGPGTRLTVL.

The chain is built from TRBV7-8 and TRBJ2-7; TRBD1 is a possible D gene (5 bases). The V gene's germline CDR1 is SGHVS and CDR2 FQNEAQ. The CDR3 runs 15 residues. The V end was cut by 5 bases, the J end by 2 bases, with 16 bases between. The CDR3 is CASSPQGANTYEQYF. The CDR3 bases are TGTGCCAGCAGCCCACAAGGGGCGAATACCTACGAGCAGTACTTC.

The chain's CDR3 is CSVSTAEAFF. CDR3 DNA sequence: TGCAGCGTTTCTACGGCTGAAGCTTTCTTT. V and J are TRBV29-1 and TRBJ1-1; no definite D call. Germline V lookup: CDR1 SQVTM, CDR2 ANQGSEA. The CDR3 loop spans 10 amino acids. With 5 bases removed from V and 6 bases from J, the gap between germline ends came to 7 bases.

Here the CDR3 reads CASSLNWSSGRKDEQFF. The CDR3 DNA is TGTGCCAGCAGCTTGAACTGGTCTAGCGGGAGGAAGGATGAGCAGTTCTTC. J is TRBJ2-1 and V is TRBV5-5, with 11 bases matching TRBD2. Per the germline V gene, CDR1 is SGHKS and CDR2 is YYEKEE (reference sequence). The CDR3 runs 17 residues. V trimming: 1 base; J trimming: 8 bases; junction bases outside the gene matches: 11.

The sample holds many counts of this clone. One junction end disagrees with the germline gene, perhaps due to a read error. V is TRBV18 and J is TRBJ2-1; tentative D call: TRBD2 (5 bases). This CDR3 is built from 13 residues. From germline, CDR1 is KGHSH and CDR2 LQKENI. CDR3 bases: TGTGCCAGCTCTCCACAACTAGACAATGAGCAGTTCTTC. Its translation is CASSPQLDNEQFF.

As regards this clone: Different DNA sequences within this sample yield the same CDR3. V gene TRBV4-3 combines with J gene TRBJ1-3; D ambiguous. The ends were cut back, 0 bases at V and 3 bases at J, with 12 bases in the middle. The CDR3 length is 16 residues. Germline CDR1 and CDR2: LGHNA and YSLEER. Here the CDR3 DNA reads TGCGCCAGCAGCCAAGATTCCGGGAGCAGTGGAAACACCATATATTTT. Translation gives CASSQDSGSSGNTIYF.

The gene calls are TRBV27 and TRBJ1-2; a weak D match, TRBD1 (6 bases). The V gene's germline CDR1 is MNHEY and CDR2 SMNVEV (reference sequence). V lost 3 bases, J lost 6 bases, and 11 bases lay in between. The CDR3 is 13 residues long. In nucleotides, the CDR3 is TGTGCCAGCAGTTTTTCCGGACAGCATGGCTACACCTTC. Its protein is CASSFSGQHGYTF.

The V gene is TRBV5-4, the J gene TRBJ2-7; weak D call: TRBD2 (7 bases). From germline, CDR1 is SGHNT and CDR2 YYREEE (reference sequence). There are 14 residues in the CDR3. The ends were cut back, 0 bases at V and 7 bases at J, with 14 bases in the middle. CDR3 sequence (DNA): TGTGCCAGCAGCTTGGCCGGGGGGCTCTCGGAGCAGTACTTC. Its translation is CASSLAGGLSEQYF.

The gene calls are TRBV11-3 and TRBJ1-2, with unresolved D. The CDR3 is 16 residues long. The V end lost 0 bases, the J end lost 4 bases, and 15 bases lay between the germline ends. Germline lookup yields CDR1 SGHNT and CDR2 YENEEA. In DNA form, the CDR3 reads TGTGCCAGCAGCTTAGATAAAGCTTTAGCAGTCTATGGCTACACCTTC. This translates into CASSLDKALAVYGYTF.

This clone was detected once. The gene calls are TRBV7-8 and TRBJ2-6; TRBD2 might be the D (6 bases). Germline CDR1 is SGHVS and CDR2 is FQNEAQ. The ends were cut back, 1 base at V and 1 base at J, with 23 bases in the middle. This CDR3 comprises 21 residues. CDR3 DNA sequence: TGTGCCAGCAGCTTAGTCCGCCCTCCGAGCAGGGAGGTGTCTGGGGCCAACGTCCTGACTTTC. This gives the protein CASSLVRPPSREVSGANVLTF.

This sequence joins TRBV18 and TRBJ1-5; D uncertain. The germline CDR1 and CDR2 sequences are KGHSH and LQKENI. V gave up 4 bases and J gave up 0 bases, with 7 bases separating them. This CDR3 spans 14 amino acids. CDR3 loop: CASSQIDSNQPQHF. The CDR3 DNA reads TGTGCCAGCTCACAGATAGATAGCAATCAGCCCCAGCATTTT.

The rearrangement joins TRBV13 to TRBJ2-7, with D possibly matching TRBD1 (5 bases). The V gene lost 0 bases and the J gene lost 7 bases, with 22 bases spanning the gap. Germline-derived CDR1 and CDR2 are PRHDT and FYEKMQ (reference sequence). The CDR3 is 17 residues long. The CDR3 loop reads CASSLGPRKGVKGEQYF. CDR3 sequence (DNA): TGTGCCAGCAGCTTAGGCCCCAGGAAAGGGGTTAAGGGGGAGCAGTACTTC.

The genes are TRBV7-2 and TRBJ2-1; 10 bases agree with TRBD1. The V gene end was trimmed by 4 bases and the J gene end by 3 bases; junction bases not matched to a gene: 3. Germline assignment: CDR1 SGHTA and CDR2 FQGNSA. This CDR3 comprises 15 residues. Here the CDR3 DNA reads TGTGCCAGCAGCTCCGGACAGGGGGGCTACAATGAGCAGTTCTTC. Translation gives CASSSGQGGYNEQFF.

The CDR3 region is CASSTTSNEQYF. The CDR3 nucleotides are TGTGCCAGCAGTACCACTAGCAACGAGCAGTACTTC. The rearrangement links TRBV28 to TRBJ2-7; tentative D call: TRBD2 (6 bases). Germline V gives CDR1 MDHEN, CDR2 SYDVKM. The CDR3 extends over 12 amino acids. Trimming left V 5 bases short and J 5 bases short, with 10 bases between.